Listed here are 20 T cell receptor beta chains from one sample, sequenced in a study of blood T cell repertoires in COVID-19. The method was immunoSEQ multiplex PCR; TCRdb's version includes in-frame clones alone and lacks a portion of them. This table holds 200,000 to 250,000 clones, 85% to 90% found once. The sequenced sample consisted of peripheral blood. The receptor set was obtained from a man younger than 40 with COVID-19, enrolled during active disease.

This chain connects TRBV6-5 to TRBJ2-1; 8 bases match TRBD1. V lost 4 bases and J lost 8; bases outside the gene matches: 13. Germline values: CDR1 MNHEY, CDR2 SVGAGI. The CDR3 totals 16 residues. DNA for the CDR3: TGTGCCAGCAGTTCCGGACAGGGAGAAGGTTTCTATGAGCAGTTCTTC. This encodes CASSSGQGEGFYEQFF.

The chain combines TRBV20-1 with TRBJ2-1, with 7 bases that match TRBD2. The CDR3 is 16 amino acids. After removal of 3 bases from V and 5 bases from J, the junction contained 13 bases not matched to a gene. Germline assignment: CDR1 DFQATT and CDR2 SNEGSKA (reference sequence). CDR3 nucleotide sequence: TGCAGTGCTAGTGATGCCGGGGGGTCACGCAACAATGAGCAGTTCTTC. Residues: CSASDAGGSRNNEQFF.

This chain links TRBV4-3 with TRBJ1-2, with 8 bases that match TRBD1. There are 18 residues in the CDR3. Germline lookup yields CDR1 LGHNA and CDR2 YSLEER. V shed 0 bases and J 3 bases; nucleotides not matched to a gene: 12. CDR3 region: CASSQDQWTGLMDYGYTF. For the CDR3, the DNA is TGCGCCAGCAGCCAAGATCAGTGGACAGGGTTGATGGACTATGGCTACACCTTC.

This chain uses TRBV7-2 with TRBJ2-3, with D uncertain. The CDR3 length is 14 residues. Trimming left V 5 bases short and J 5 bases short, with 14 bases between. Per the germline V gene, CDR1 is SGHTA and CDR2 is FQGNSA. DNA of the CDR3: TGTGCCAGCAGCCTATCGAGCGCGAAAGATACGCAGTATTTT. This sequence encodes CASSLSSAKDTQYF.

V usage is TRBV6-5 and J usage is TRBJ2-7; D unclear. Trimming removed 10 bases from V and 3 bases from J, with 13 bases in between. Germline lookup yields CDR1 MNHEY and CDR2 SVGAGI. The CDR3 runs to 12 residues. The CDR3 bases are TGTGCCACTCAGAATCACCTCTACGAGCAGTACTTC. Protein product: CATQNHLYEQYF.

V gene TRBV18 combines with J gene TRBJ2-2; 7 bases are a match to TRBD1. The V segment lost 4 bases and the J segment 0 bases; nucleotides outside the gene matches: 5. The CDR3 extends over 16 amino acids. Germline CDR1 is KGHSH and CDR2 is LQKENI. CDR3 in amino acids: CASSLLTGTNTGELFF. For the CDR3, the DNA is TGTGCCAGCTCACTTTTGACAGGGACGAACACCGGGGAGCTGTTTTTT.

CDR3 sequence: CASRGWGLEAFF. The DNA for the CDR3 is TGTGCCAGCAGGGGCTGGGGCCTTGAAGCTTTCTTT. The genes are TRBV6-5 and TRBJ1-1; D perhaps matches TRBD1 (5 bases). Trimming took 6 bases from V and 7 from J, leaving 12 bases between them. Looked up from germline, CDR1 is MNHEY and CDR2 is SVGAGI. The length of the CDR3 is 12 residues.

V usage is TRBV27 and J usage is TRBJ2-7; TRBD1 matches at 8 bases. Germline CDR1 MNHEY, CDR2 SMNVEV (reference sequence). J lost 3 bases, V lost 3 bases, and 7 bases had no gene match. The CDR3 runs to 15 residues. Here the CDR3 DNA reads TGTGCCAGCAGTTTGGCAACAGGGGGAGGCTACGAGCAGTACTTC. Its translation is CASSLATGGGYEQYF.

This chain uses TRBV7-2 with TRBJ2-5, with TRBD1 as a possible D gene (7 bases). There are 16 residues in the CDR3. CDR1 SGHTA and CDR2 FQGNSA come from the germline V gene. V dropped 3 bases and J dropped 4 bases, with 18 bases sitting between them. The CDR3 DNA sequence: TGTGCCAGCAGCTTGGGGGGTACGACAGGGACAGAGACCCAGTACTTC. This codes for CASSLGGTTGTETQYF.

A single count supports this clone. V gene TRBV18 combines with J gene TRBJ2-1; possible D gene TRBD1, 5 bases. Germline CDR1 KGHSH, CDR2 LQKENI. The V gene lost 5 bases and the J gene lost 4 bases, with 6 bases spanning the gap. This CDR3 is 12 amino acids long. DNA of the CDR3: TGTGCCAGCTCAGACAGATACAATGAGCAGTTCTTC. Translating gives CASSDRYNEQFF.

This clone was counted a single time. CDR3 sequence: CASSLWGLDRGSPSPLHF. The CDR3 bases are TGTGCCAGCAGTTTATGGGGCCTCGACAGGGGGTCGCCTTCACCCCTCCACTTT. The genes are TRBV28 and TRBJ1-6; 9 bases align to TRBD1. This CDR3 region has 18 residues. In germline, CDR1 is MDHEN, CDR2 SYDVKM. V lost 0 bases to trimming and J lost 9 bases; unmatched junction nucleotides: 12.

A few counts support this clone. The V gene is TRBV19, the J gene TRBJ1-1; TRBD1 aligns across 9 bases. This CDR3 is 14 amino acids long. Losses at the gene ends were 4 bases for V and 6 bases for J; bases not matched to a gene: 6. The germline V gene encodes CDR1 LNHDA and CDR2 SQIVND (reference sequence). CDR3: CASSSGQGIAEAFF. The CDR3 DNA sequence: TGTGCCAGTAGTAGCGGACAGGGGATAGCTGAAGCTTTCTTT.

The gene calls are TRBV4-3 and TRBJ1-1; D possibly corresponds to TRBD1 (6 bases). The CDR3 runs to 16 residues. CDR1 and CDR2 (germline): LGHNA, YSLEER. V shed 0 bases and J shed 1 base, with 12 bases lying between them. The CDR3: CASSQDRGQPNTEAFF. Here the CDR3 DNA reads TGCGCCAGCAGCCAAGATCGAGGACAGCCGAACACTGAAGCTTTCTTT.

The chain employs TRBV24-1 and TRBJ2-5, with D perhaps matching TRBD2 (6 bases). Germline V gene lookup returns CDR1 KGHDR and CDR2 SFDVKD. Trimming removed 7 bases from V and 4 bases from J, with 15 bases in between. The CDR3 length is 14 residues. The CDR3 sequence is CATREGHGRETQYF. The CDR3 DNA reads TGTGCCACCAGGGAGGGCCACGGGCGAGAGACCCAGTACTTC.

The genes are TRBV28 and TRBJ2-5; D may be TRBD1 (7 bases). CDR3 size: 19 residues. Looked up from germline, CDR1 is MDHEN and CDR2 is SYDVKM. The V end was cut by 5 bases, the J end by 1 base, with 26 bases between. For the CDR3, the DNA is TGTGCCAGCAGTCATCGCGTAGGATCCCAGGGGGGTCCCCAAGAGACCCAGTACTTC. This encodes CASSHRVGSQGGPQETQYF.

This clone was seen once. The J gene is TRBJ2-1, the V gene TRBV5-1; the match to TRBD2 covers 9 bases. Losses at the gene ends were 4 bases for V and 0 bases for J; bases not matched to a gene: 2. Germline CDR1 is SGHRS and CDR2 is YFSETQ. The CDR3 contains 15 residues. CDR3 in DNA: TGCGCCAGCAGCCGGACTAGCGACTCCTACAATGAGCAGTTCTTC. It yields the protein CASSRTSDSYNEQFF.

Comments on this clone: This specimen includes other DNA sequences encoding the same CDR3. The V gene is TRBV9, the J gene TRBJ2-7, with D possibly matching TRBD2 (6 bases). Germline-derived CDR1 and CDR2 are SGDLS and YYNGEE. CDR3 length: 15 amino acids. The V end was cut by 0 bases, the J end by 1 base, with 11 bases between. CDR3 bases: TGTGCCAGCAGCGTAGCTGGGGGAGGTTCCTACGAGCAGTACTTC. Translated, it gives CASSVAGGGSYEQYF.

V is TRBV11-2 and J is TRBJ2-5, with D possibly matching TRBD2 (5 bases). The V and J ends lost 3 bases and 3 bases respectively, with 5 bases between them. This CDR3 is 12 amino acids long. Per germline, CDR1 SGHAT and CDR2 FQNNGV. The CDR3 DNA reads TGTGCCAGCAGCTTGAGGGAAGAGACCCAGTACTTC. This translates into CASSLREETQYF.

The chain employs TRBV19 and TRBJ2-1, with TRBD2 matching 9 bases. The CDR3 runs to 17 residues. Per the germline V gene, CDR1 is LNHDA and CDR2 is SQIVND (reference sequence). J gave up 5 bases and V 7 bases, and 15 bases lay outside the gene matches. The CDR3 is CASNLGLARRPHNEQFF. CDR3 sequence (DNA): TGTGCCAGTAACCTAGGACTAGCGCGAAGGCCCCACAATGAGCAGTTCTTC.

The V and J genes are TRBV28 and TRBJ1-3; TRBD1 agrees at 9 bases. Germline loops: CDR1 MDHEN, CDR2 SYDVKM. The CDR3 loop spans 17 amino acids. Trimming removed 6 bases from V and 0 bases from J; junction bases left unmatched: 9. The CDR3 coding sequence is TGTGCCAGCAGCCCCAGGGGACAGGGTCTCTCTGGAAACACCATATATTTT. This codes for CASSPRGQGLSGNTIYF.